This entry lists 15 T cell receptor beta chains sequenced from one sample in a study of blood T cell repertoires in COVID-19. This table comes from immunoSEQ multiplex PCR, and its TCRdb copy is limited to in-frame clones, with some not included. The sample lists about 340,000 clones; more than 75% were seen once. The source material was peripheral blood. Receptors were obtained from a woman aged 50 to 65 with COVID-19, enrolled during active disease.

J is TRBJ2-3 and V is TRBV5-1, with a possible D match to TRBD1 (6 bases). Trimming cost V 2 bases and J 6 bases, with 16 bases left between them. Germline V gene lookup returns CDR1 SGHRS and CDR2 YFSETQ. CDR3 size: 15 residues. The CDR3 DNA is TGCGCCAGCAGCTTTTCAGGGGACATAGTCGATACGCAGTATTTT. It translates to CASSFSGDIVDTQYF.

This clone was counted between two and nine times. The chain combines TRBV27 with TRBJ2-7, with 10 positions matching TRBD1. Germline V CDR1 and CDR2: MNHEY, SMNVEV (reference sequence). Unmatched junction bases numbered 8, after V lost 3 bases and J lost 3 bases. The CDR3 extends over 16 amino acids. The CDR3 DNA reads as TGTGCCAGCAGTTTCAGCTGGGGACAGGGGTTCTACGAGCAGTACTTC. Its translation: CASSFSWGQGFYEQYF.

This clone has only a few counts. The chain is built from TRBV29-1 and TRBJ2-7; 7 bases align to TRBD2. Trimming took 6 bases from V and 5 from J; bases not matched to a gene: 4. Germline assignment: CDR1 SQVTM and CDR2 ANQGSEA. This CDR3 is built from 11 residues. The CDR3: CSVGGKNEQYF. In DNA, the CDR3 is TGCAGCGTCGGGGGGAAGAACGAGCAGTACTTC.

The V and J genes are TRBV6-6 and TRBJ1-2; 7 bases agree with TRBD1. Germline V gives CDR1 MNHNY, CDR2 SVGAGI (reference sequence). CDR3 length: 15 amino acids. V lost 6 bases, J lost 3 bases, and 10 bases stayed unmatched. CDR3 DNA sequence: TGTGCCAGCAGACTCTTGGGCACAGGGGACTATGGCTACACCTTC. Its protein is CASRLLGTGDYGYTF.

V and J are TRBV14 and TRBJ1-1; D gene unclear. CDR1 is SGHDN and CDR2 is FVKESK in the germline V gene. The CDR3 runs to 17 residues. V lost 1 base to trimming and J lost 6 bases, with 21 bases between them. The CDR3 region is CASSQGRAAGPFPEAFF. CDR3 in DNA: TGTGCCAGCAGCCAAGGACGCGCGGCCGGTCCATTTCCTGAAGCTTTCTTT.

The chain has TRBV13 and TRBJ2-5, with 9 bases identical to TRBD2. V lost 5 bases and J lost 2; bases outside the gene matches: 9. This CDR3 has 16 amino acids. Germline V gives CDR1 PRHDT, CDR2 FYEKMQ (reference sequence). The CDR3 DNA follows: TGTGCCAGCAGCCCCGGACTAGCGACGACTCAAGAGACCCAGTACTTC. It yields the protein CASSPGLATTQETQYF.

The chain carries TRBV6-4 and TRBJ2-1, with 10 nucleotides matching TRBD2. The CDR3 totals 14 residues. V shed 4 bases and J 15 bases; nucleotides not matched to a gene: 12. The germline V gene has CDR1 MRHNA and CDR2 SNTAGT. CDR3 sequence (DNA): TGTGCCAGCAGTGCCCGCCCAGGTGGACTAGCGGCGTTCTTC. Translating gives CASSARPGGLAAFF.

The V and J genes are TRBV18 and TRBJ2-2, with D maybe TRBD2 (5 bases). The germline V gene has CDR1 KGHSH and CDR2 LQKENI. V lost 6 bases and J lost 2, with 25 bases in between. The CDR3 extends over 19 amino acids. The CDR3 protein is CASSHPAGWEQLNTGELFF. Here the CDR3 DNA reads TGTGCCAGCTCGCACCCCGCGGGCTGGGAGCAGCTTAACACCGGGGAGCTGTTTTTT.

This chain uses TRBV7-9 with TRBJ2-5; 7 nucleotides agree with TRBD1. CDR1 is SEHNR, CDR2 FQNEAQ, per germline (reference sequence). The ends lost 5 bases at V and 4 bases at J; junction bases unmatched: 7. The CDR3 loop spans 14 amino acids. The CDR3 bases are TGTGCCAGCAGCCGCACACAGGGGAGAGAGACCCAGTACTTC. Protein sequence: CASSRTQGRETQYF. The complete variable domain, with remaining parts taken from reference TRBV7-9 and TRBJ2-5, reads DTGVSQNPRHKITKRGQNVTFRCDPISEHNRLYWYRQTLGQGPEFLTYFQNEAQLEKSRLLSDRFSAERPKGSFSTLEIQRTEQGDSAMYLCASSRTQGRETQYFGPGTRLLVL.

The chain uses TRBV27 and TRBJ1-6; D not certain. CDR3 size: 16 residues. V was trimmed by 2 bases and J by 9 bases, leaving 17 bases between them. Per germline, CDR1 MNHEY and CDR2 SMNVEV (reference sequence). The CDR3 region has the DNA TGTGCCAGCAGTTTACACGGCAGGCTGGGTGCTTCACCCCTCCACTTT. Translated, it gives CASSLHGRLGASPLHF.

In its sample, this clone was seen once. The gene calls are TRBV30 and TRBJ2-7; TRBD1 matches at 10 bases. The V segment lost 5 bases and the J segment 3 bases; nucleotides outside the gene matches: 10. CDR1 and CDR2 from the germline V gene are GTSNPN and SVGIG (reference sequence). The CDR3 runs to 15 residues. CDR3 sequence reads: CAWGTWGQGYYEQYF. The CDR3 bases are TGTGCCTGGGGGACCTGGGGACAGGGGTACTACGAGCAGTACTTC.

The chain uses TRBV14 and TRBJ2-3, with no clear D. V lost 2 bases and J lost 0, with 3 bases in between. The CDR3 is 13 amino acids. Germline V gene data show CDR1 as SGHDN and CDR2 as FVKESK. The CDR3 bases are TGTGCCAGCAGCCAATTAAGCACAGATACGCAGTATTTT. It encodes CASSQLSTDTQYF.

V usage is TRBV27 and J usage is TRBJ2-1, with 9 positions matching TRBD2. This CDR3 is 14 amino acids long. V lost 7 bases and J lost 2; bases outside the gene matches: 3. The germline V gene encodes CDR1 MNHEY and CDR2 SMNVEV (reference sequence). This chain's CDR3 is CASTLAGPYNEQFF. The DNA for the CDR3 is TGTGCCAGCACTCTAGCGGGACCCTACAATGAGCAGTTCTTC.

The chain links TRBV21-1 to TRBJ1-4. TRBV21-1 corresponds to a pseudogene. This CDR3 is 15 amino acids long. In nucleotides, the CDR3 is TGTGCCAGCAGCATCAAGTCGGGGACTAATGAAAAACTGTTTTTT. Amino acid sequence: CASSIKSGTNEKLFF.

The rearrangement uses TRBV6-2 or TRBV6-3 and TRBJ2-7; TRBD2 aligns across 13 bases. With V trimmed by 5 bases and J by 2 bases, 9 bases remained unmatched. Germline V gene lookup returns CDR1 MNHEY and CDR2 SVGEGT. This CDR3 comprises 17 residues. In DNA form, the CDR3 reads TGTGCCAGCAGTGGAACAAGACTAGCGGGAGGCCCCTACGAGCAGTACTTC. This encodes CASSGTRLAGGPYEQYF.